The present entry profiles one TCR beta chain with its context. Original methodology: For nucleated cells, counts were estimated from reference gene primer amplification. TCRdb keeps only in-frame clones here, not all; method: immunoSEQ multiplex PCR. The V and J calls and clone size come from that table; D and trimming were worked out from the DNA. This table holds some 31,000 clones, approximately 90% found once. These data originate in a study of blood T cell repertoires in COVID-19. Study-wide background: Sites across the United States, Italy and Spain contributed samples from acute and convalescent COVID-19. PBMCs, B-cell-depleted T cells, or T cells provided the cDNA or gDNA that made up the material.

From germline, CDR1 is MDHEN and CDR2 SYDVKM. This CDR3 spans 14 amino acids. The ends were cut back, 5 bases at V and 4 bases at J, with 15 bases in the middle. Sequenced: peripheral blood. The TCR originated in a human donor with active COVID-19. The donor label of this sample is uncertain. This sequence joins TRBV28 and TRBJ2-7; D unresolved. This CDR3 reads CASSRVTTIYEQYF. CDR3 DNA sequence: TGTGCCAGCAGTCGTGTGACAACCATTTACGAGCAGTACTTC. Looking up the rest from reference TRBV28 and TRBJ2-7 gives the full variable domain: DVKVTQSSRYLVKRTGEKVFLECVQDMDHENMFWYRQDPGLGLRLIYFSYDVKMKEKGDIPEGYSVSREKKERFSLILESASTNQTSMYLCASSRVTTIYEQYFGPGTRLTVT.